Following are 15 T cell receptor beta chains from one sample sequenced in a study of T cell changes during pregnancy in multiple sclerosis. Using immunoSEQ multiplex PCR, the repertoire was profiled, and TCRdb retains in-frame clones only, with some absent. The sample lists approximately 87,000 clones, just over 90% seen once, with 0.47% in the top ten. The sequencing here drew on CD4+ T cells from peripheral blood mononuclear cells, taken in the second trimester of pregnancy. All receptors derive from a female donor with multiple sclerosis, enrolled in a pregnancy study.

The rearrangement uses TRBV6-5 and TRBJ2-1, with D perhaps TRBD2 (5 bases). This CDR3 has 16 amino acids. CDR1 is MNHEY and CDR2 is SVGAGI in the germline V gene. Trimming pared 1 base from V and 0 bases from J, leaving 10 bases between. CDR3 protein: CASSYFRGDSYNEQFF. The CDR3 DNA reads as TGTGCCAGCAGTTACTTCCGGGGAGACTCCTACAATGAGCAGTTCTTC.

This chain joins TRBV5-4 and TRBJ2-7; 13 nucleotides align to TRBD2. This CDR3 contains 17 residues. Germline CDR1 reads SGHNT; CDR2 reads YYREEE (reference sequence). J lost 2 bases, V lost 4 bases, and 9 bases had no gene match. The CDR3 is CASSQTSGGPGTYEQYF. DNA for the CDR3: TGTGCCAGCAGCCAGACTAGCGGGGGGCCCGGAACCTACGAGCAGTACTTC.

The gene calls are TRBV23-1 and TRBJ2-6; D perhaps matches TRBD2 (5 bases). TRBV23-1 belongs to the ORF category, with a function that is uncertain. The CDR3 spans 18 residues. V lost 0 bases to trimming and J lost 4 bases, with 16 bases between them. The DNA for the CDR3 is TGCGCCAGCAGTCAATCCCCCCCGTCTCGGAGGGGGGCCAACGTCCTGACTTTC. Protein sequence: CASSQSPPSRRGANVLTF.

V is TRBV27 and J is TRBJ1-1; a possible D gene is TRBD1 (5 bases). The V gene lost 6 bases and the J gene lost 3 bases, with 14 bases spanning the gap. Germline lookup yields CDR1 MNHEY and CDR2 SMNVEV (reference sequence). This CDR3 has 14 residues. For the CDR3, the DNA is TGTGCCAGCAGCCTGGGGGGGGGTTACACTGAAGCTTTCTTT. The encoded protein is CASSLGGGYTEAFF.

The chain is built from TRBV30 and TRBJ2-1; 12 nucleotides match TRBD2. The V segment lost 4 bases and the J segment 15 bases; nucleotides outside the gene matches: 10. In germline, CDR1 is GTSNPN, CDR2 SVGIG (reference sequence). The CDR3 loop spans 13 amino acids. The CDR3 loop is CAWTSGRAKFGFF. CDR3 DNA: TGTGCCTGGACTAGCGGGAGGGCAAAATTCGGGTTCTTC.

V is TRBV27 and J is TRBJ2-7, with D perhaps matching TRBD1 (5 bases). Germline CDR1 is MNHEY and CDR2 is SMNVEV (reference sequence). V lost 3 bases and J 1 base, leaving 10 bases between the germline ends. The CDR3 is 14 residues long. CDR3 region: CASSFGQGSYEQYF. In DNA, the CDR3 is TGTGCCAGCAGTTTCGGGCAGGGTTCCTACGAGCAGTACTTC.

This chain links TRBV7-8 with TRBJ1-2; D is unresolved. The CDR3 sequence is 18 residues long. Trimming took off 4 bases at V and 3 bases at J, with 24 bases between the two ends. From germline, CDR1 is SGHVS and CDR2 FQNEAQ. Here the CDR3 reads CASSYGEGAAAQDYGYTF. The CDR3 DNA reads TGTGCCAGCAGCTACGGAGAGGGCGCAGCGGCCCAAGACTATGGCTACACCTTC.

This chain joins TRBV30 and TRBJ1-5, with a tentative D call TRBD1 (5 bases). V was shortened by 0 bases and J by 9 bases, with 15 bases between the two germline ends. CDR1 is GTSNPN and CDR2 is SVGIG in the germline V gene (reference sequence). CDR3 length equals 14 residues. DNA of the CDR3: TGTGCCTGGAGTGTACCTGGGGGAGGCAGGCCCCAGCATTTT. Translation gives CAWSVPGGGRPQHF.

The genes are TRBV5-4 and TRBJ1-1, with 7 bases fitting TRBD1. The V and J ends lost 4 bases and 1 base, in that order; junction bases with no gene match: 4. The CDR3 extends over 14 amino acids. Germline CDR1 SGHNT, CDR2 YYREEE (reference sequence). The CDR3 nucleotides read TGTGCCAGCAGCCCCCAGGGGGAGAACACTGAAGCTTTCTTT. As protein: CASSPQGENTEAFF.

The sample holds a few counts of this clone. V gene TRBV5-5 combines with J gene TRBJ2-7; 12 bases are a match to TRBD2. This CDR3 spans 15 amino acids. V lost 0 bases and J lost 9; bases outside the gene matches: 7. Per germline, CDR1 SGHKS and CDR2 YYEKEE (reference sequence). For the CDR3, the DNA is TGTGCCAGCAGCTTGGTTCGACTAGCGGGGGTAAGGCAGTACTTC. Encoded protein: CASSLVRLAGVRQYF.

This chain uses TRBV27 with TRBJ1-6; D possibly corresponds to TRBD1 (6 bases). The CDR3 runs to 16 residues. Germline V gives CDR1 MNHEY, CDR2 SMNVEV (reference sequence). V was pared by 4 bases and J by 4 bases, with 14 bases between. CDR3 DNA: TGTGCCAGCAGTTCATCGGGGGCCAGGTATAATTCACCCCTCCACTTT. Translation: CASSSSGARYNSPLHF.

This chain uses TRBV28 with TRBJ2-7; 7 bases agree with TRBD1. The V gene's germline CDR1 is MDHEN and CDR2 SYDVKM. V lost 4 bases to trimming and J lost 2 bases; unmatched junction nucleotides: 2. CDR3 size: 13 residues. The CDR3: CASSSTGTYEQYF. DNA of the CDR3: TGTGCCAGCAGTTCGACAGGGACCTACGAGCAGTACTTC.

This clone has only a few counts. The gene calls are TRBV7-2 and TRBJ1-1; TRBD1 aligns across 7 bases. Losses at the gene ends were 4 bases for V and 1 base for J; bases not matched to a gene: 3. The V gene's germline CDR1 is SGHTA and CDR2 FQGNSA. The CDR3 extends over 14 amino acids. As DNA, the CDR3 is TGTGCCAGCAGCTCCCAGGGGGGGAACACTGAAGCTTTCTTT. Protein: CASSSQGGNTEAFF. Full variable domain (rest looked up from reference TRBV7-2 and TRBJ1-1): GAGVSQSPSNKVTEKGKDVELRCDPISGHTALYWYRQSLGQGLEFLIYFQGNSAPDKSGLPSDRFSAERTGGSVSTLTIQRTQQEDSAVYLCASSSQGGNTEAFFGQGTRLTVV.

The DNA for the CDR3 is TGTGCCAGCACCTCTTCCGGGACTCACTATTTCTCCTACGAGCAGTACTTC. Translated, it gives CASTSSGTHYFSYEQYF. The V gene is TRBV28, the J gene TRBJ2-7; maybe TRBD2 (6 bases). This CDR3 spans 17 amino acids. Germline V gene lookup returns CDR1 MDHEN and CDR2 SYDVKM. Trimming took 7 bases from V and 0 from J, leaving 22 bases between them.

The rearrangement joins TRBV11-3 to TRBJ1-2; D is unclear. The CDR3 is 13 amino acids. V lost 1 base, J lost 8 bases, and 11 bases lay in between. The germline gives CDR1 SGHNT, CDR2 YENEEA. The CDR3 is CASSLVFGWGYTF. DNA of the CDR3: TGTGCCAGCAGCTTAGTTTTCGGGTGGGGCTACACCTTC.